The 15 T cell receptor beta chains below were found in one sample sequenced in a study of cytomegalovirus exposure and HLA in healthy donors. 13 Jbeta primers and 60 Vbeta primers were used for the PCR. The assay was immunoSEQ multiplex PCR, and TCRdb's table has in-frame clones only and misses some. The repertoire has 90,000 to 100,000 clones, around 76% of them found once; the top ten carry roughly 7.7%. Source material: PBMCs. These receptors originate from a man in his forties or fifties in good health and CMV-seropositive.

The V call is TRBV19, the J call TRBJ2-5; D may be TRBD1 (6 bases). The V gene's germline CDR1 is LNHDA and CDR2 SQIVND (reference sequence). The CDR3 loop spans 15 amino acids. V gave up 1 base and J gave up 2 bases, with 11 bases separating them. The CDR3 loop reads CASSIVLGQQETQYF. The CDR3 DNA reads TGTGCCAGTAGTATAGTTCTCGGACAGCAAGAGACCCAGTACTTC.

V is TRBV2 and J is TRBJ2-7, with TRBD2 matching over 11 bases. V shed 7 bases and J 0 bases; nucleotides not matched to a gene: 2. Germline CDR1 and CDR2: SNHLY and FYNNEI. The CDR3 is 14 amino acids. The CDR3 nucleotides read TGTGCCAGCAATCTAGCGGGAGGCTCCTACGAGCAGTACTTC. This gives the protein CASNLAGGSYEQYF. The full variable domain, completed using reference TRBV2 and TRBJ2-7, is EPEVTQTPSHQVTQMGQEVILRCVPISNHLYFYWYRQILGQKVEFLVSFYNNEISEKSEIFDDQFSVERPDGSNFTLKIRSTKLEDSAMYFCASNLAGGSYEQYFGPGTRLTVT.

CDR3 DNA: TGTGCCAGCAGCTTAGAAATAGCGGGAGCCAATGAGCAGTTCTTC. Its protein product is CASSLEIAGANEQFF. This chain joins TRBV7-6 and TRBJ2-1, with 9 bases fitting TRBD2. The J segment lost 6 bases and the V segment lost 1 base, leaving 4 bases of the junction unmatched. The CDR3 is 15 residues long. CDR1 and CDR2 from the germline V gene are SGHVS and FNYEAQ.

Notes on this clone: Because the CDR3's place on the DNA is in doubt, the DNA is left out and the CDR3 is given as listed by TCRdb. The chain has TRBV7-5 and TRBJ2-4; TRBD2 was called by the table and not checked on the DNA. TRBV7-5 is a known pseudogene. The CDR3 length is 15 residues, termini included. The CDR3 region is CARSFGGGIKNIQYF.

The J gene is TRBJ2-3, the V gene TRBV6-6; 7 bases align to TRBD2. CDR1 is MNHNY and CDR2 is SVGAGI in the germline V gene (reference sequence). V lost 5 bases to trimming and J lost 9 bases; unmatched junction nucleotides: 5. CDR3 length: 12 residues. The CDR3: CASSILAATQYF. The CDR3 DNA follows: TGTGCCAGCAGTATCCTAGCGGCAACGCAGTATTTT.

This chain links TRBV6-9 with TRBJ2-7; 10 nucleotides agree with TRBD2. Germline V CDR1 and CDR2: MNHGY, SVAAGI. Trimming removed 7 bases from V and 3 bases from J; junction bases left unmatched: 15. The CDR3 is 17 amino acids. CDR3 nucleotides: TGTGCCAGCATACGGCTAGCGGGAGCCCTAAAGTTCTACGAGCAGTACTTC. Residues: CASIRLAGALKFYEQYF.

A word on this clone: One end of the junction does not line up with germline, which may come from a read error. The chain carries TRBV7-9 and TRBJ2-7; 10 bases match TRBD2. In germline, CDR1 is SEHNR, CDR2 FQNEAQ (reference sequence). The CDR3 sequence is 15 residues long. The CDR3 sequence is CSSSFASGGAYEQYF. The CDR3, as DNA: TGTTCCAGCAGCTTCGCTAGCGGGGGTGCCTACGAGCAGTACTTC. Drawing the rest from reference TRBV7-9 and TRBJ2-7, the complete variable domain is DTGVSQNPRHKITKRGQNVTFRCDPISEHNRLYWYRQTLGQGPEFLTYFQNEAQLEKSRLLSDRFSAERPKGSFSTLEIQRTEQGDSAMYLCSSSFASGGAYEQYFGPGTRLTVT.

This clone was detected only once. The chain carries TRBV5-4 and TRBJ2-2; a weak D match, TRBD1 (6 bases). This CDR3 has 16 amino acids. Germline CDR1 and CDR2: SGHNT and YYREEE (reference sequence). Deletions cut 4 bases from V and 1 base from J, with 14 bases between. The CDR3 sequence: CASSANRVRNTGELFF. The CDR3 DNA follows: TGTGCCAGCAGCGCGAACAGGGTTCGGAACACCGGGGAGCTGTTTTTT.

This chain connects TRBV14 to TRBJ1-2; no definite D call. The CDR3 extends over 13 amino acids. Trimming took 3 bases from V and 4 from J, leaving 9 bases between them. Germline values: CDR1 SGHDN, CDR2 FVKESK. The CDR3 spells CASSQGSSYGYTF. As DNA, the CDR3 is TGTGCCAGCAGCCAGGGCAGCTCCTATGGCTACACCTTC.

The rearrangement links TRBV28 to TRBJ2-7; D not certain. Germline V CDR1 and CDR2: MDHEN, SYDVKM. This CDR3 is 12 amino acids long. V lost 7 bases and J lost 2, with 9 bases in between. DNA for the CDR3: TGTGCCAGCAAAGCAAGCCCCTACGAGCAGTACTTC. Its protein is CASKASPYEQYF.

The genes are TRBV28 and TRBJ2-4; TRBD2 might be the D (5 bases). Germline lookup yields CDR1 MDHEN and CDR2 SYDVKM. CDR3 size: 19 residues. V was shortened by 5 bases and J by 1 base, with 24 bases between the two germline ends. The CDR3 coding sequence is TGTGCCAGCAGTCCCCTTGCGGGCACAACCTCATGGGCCAAAAACATTCAGTACTTC. Its translation: CASSPLAGTTSWAKNIQYF.

The genes are TRBV4-3 and TRBJ2-5, with 11 bases lining up with TRBD2. The germline CDR1 and CDR2 sequences are LGHNA and YSLEER. The CDR3 runs 16 residues. The V gene end was trimmed by 1 base and the J gene end by 1 base; junction bases not matched to a gene: 2. In DNA form, the CDR3 reads TGCGCCAGCAGCCAAGTAGGGACTAGCGGCCAAGAGACCCAGTACTTC. Amino acid sequence: CASSQVGTSGQETQYF.

The chain employs TRBV18 and TRBJ2-4; D uncertain. From germline, CDR1 is KGHSH and CDR2 LQKENI. Trimming cost V 0 bases and J 0 bases, with 6 bases left between them. This CDR3 has 15 residues. The CDR3 reads CASSPPAGAKNIQYF. CDR3 sequence (DNA): TGTGCCAGCTCACCACCGGCAGGAGCCAAAAACATTCAGTACTTC.

This clone has more than one count but fewer than ten. The chain carries TRBV6-5 and TRBJ2-7; 10 bases match TRBD1. In germline, CDR1 is MNHEY, CDR2 SVGAGI. CDR3 length: 14 amino acids. The V gene end was trimmed by 4 bases and the J gene end by 3 bases; junction bases not matched to a gene: 3. The CDR3 DNA is TGTGCCAGCAGTTCCGGGACAGGGGTCTACGAGCAGTACTTC. It is translated as CASSSGTGVYEQYF.

This chain joins TRBV11-2 and TRBJ2-7, with D hard to call. Germline V gene sequence: CDR1 SGHAT, CDR2 FQNNGV. Between the trimmed V and J ends, which lost 3 bases and 2 bases, there was a span of 11 bases. The CDR3 covers 14 residues. Here the CDR3 reads CASSFWAVPYEQYF. The CDR3 DNA reads as TGTGCCAGCAGCTTTTGGGCAGTCCCCTACGAGCAGTACTTC.